This is a list of T cell receptor beta chains from one sample in a study of PD-1 blockade in classical Hodgkin lymphoma. The table came from immunoSEQ multiplex PCR; TCRdb's copy has only in-frame clones and leaves some out. The sample records 20,000 to 25,000 clones, 68% being singletons. The sample was peripheral blood mononuclear cells (PBMCs), taken at baseline. The receptors stem from a human donor with classical Hodgkin lymphoma. CDR3s include the opening cysteine and the closing phenylalanine or tryptophan. A D gene is named only where the DNA matches it firmly. Size values are once, few and many counts, or a class for expanded clones, and some rows have none.

d_gene: TRBD1; j_gene: TRBJ2-2; abundance: NA; v_gene: TRBV4-3; CDR3nt: TGCGCCAGCAGCCAGGGGGACAGGGGAAGGACCGGGGAGCTGTTTTTT; CDR3aa: CASSQGDRGRTGELFF
d_gene: TRBD1; j_gene: TRBJ1-5; abundance: few; v_gene: TRBV28; CDR3nt: TGTGCCAGCAGCCCAGGTGGTGAGACAGGGTGGGAGAAGAAGCATTTT; CDR3aa: CASSPGGETGWEKKHF
d_gene: TRBD1; j_gene: TRBJ2-5; abundance: NA; v_gene: TRBV28; CDR3nt: TGTGCCAGCAGGAAAGGGGGCACCCTTGGGGAGACCCAGTACTTC; CDR3aa: CASRKGGTLGETQYF
d_gene: TRBD1; j_gene: TRBJ1-2; abundance: NA; v_gene: TRBV28; CDR3nt: TGTGCCAGCAGTTCAGGGGGGTCGAATGGCTACACCTTC; CDR3aa: CASSSGGSNGYTF
d_gene: TRBD1; j_gene: TRBJ1-2; abundance: NA; v_gene: TRBV28; CDR3nt: TGTGCCAACAGCCGACCGGGACAGGGTTATGGCTACACCTTC; CDR3aa: CANSRPGQGYGYTF
d_gene: NA; j_gene: TRBJ1-1; abundance: NA; v_gene: TRBV28; CDR3nt: TGTGCCAGCAGTCGAGAATGGAAGAACACTGAAGCTTTCTTT; CDR3aa: CASSREWKNTEAFF
d_gene: NA; j_gene: TRBJ1-5; abundance: NA; v_gene: TRBV19; CDR3nt: TGTGCCAGTAGTATAGATCGAGGAGGGGCCGGTCAGCCCCAGCATTTT; CDR3aa: CASSIDRGGAGQPQHF
d_gene: NA; j_gene: TRBJ1-2; abundance: few; v_gene: TRBV13; CDR3nt: TGTGCCAGCAGCTTAGTGCTCTATGGCTACACCTTC; CDR3aa: CASSLVLYGYTF
d_gene: TRBD2; j_gene: TRBJ2-5; abundance: medium-sized; v_gene: TRBV7-2; CDR3nt: TGTGCCAGCAGCCGGACTAGCGGTCTCCGGGAGACCCAGTACTTC; CDR3aa: CASSRTSGLRETQYF
d_gene: NA; j_gene: TRBJ1-1; abundance: NA; v_gene: TRBV7-9; CDR3nt: TGTGCCAGCGGCCGCATGGCGAACACTGAAGCTTTCTTT; CDR3aa: CASGRMANTEAFF
d_gene: TRBD1; j_gene: TRBJ1-2; abundance: NA; v_gene: TRBV5-1; CDR3nt: TGCGCCAGCAGCTTGGTACAGGGGAATGGCTACACCTTC; CDR3aa: CASSLVQGNGYTF
d_gene: NA; j_gene: TRBJ2-3; abundance: NA; v_gene: TRBV7-9; CDR3nt: TGTGCCAGCAGCTTCACCCTACACACAGATACGCAGTATTTT; CDR3aa: CASSFTLHTDTQYF
d_gene: TRBD1; j_gene: TRBJ1-2; abundance: NA; v_gene: TRBV4-2; CDR3nt: TGTGCCAGCAGCCAAGTGAGAGGGACAGGGACCGGCTACACCTTC; CDR3aa: CASSQVRGTGTGYTF
d_gene: TRBD2; j_gene: TRBJ2-5; abundance: NA; v_gene: TRBV5-6; CDR3nt: TGTGCCAGCAGACTAGCGGGGTTACAAGAGACCCAGTACTTC; CDR3aa: CASRLAGLQETQYF
d_gene: NA; j_gene: TRBJ1-4; abundance: NA; v_gene: TRBV28; CDR3nt: TGTGCCAGCAGTTTGGGCCCTTATCGGGAAAAACTGTTTTTT; CDR3aa: CASSLGPYREKLFF
d_gene: NA; j_gene: TRBJ1-5; abundance: NA; v_gene: TRBV7-2; CDR3nt: TGTGCCAGCAGCTCGGGCTGGAGCAATCAGCCCCAGCATTTT; CDR3aa: CASSSGWSNQPQHF
d_gene: NA; j_gene: TRBJ1-2; abundance: NA; v_gene: TRBV6-5; CDR3nt: TGTGCCAGCAGTTACACGGACGGATATGGCTACACCTTC; CDR3aa: CASSYTDGYGYTF
d_gene: NA; j_gene: TRBJ2-7; abundance: once; v_gene: TRBV10-3; CDR3nt: TGTGCCACCGCGGACCGTAGCGACTACGAGCAGTACTTC; CDR3aa: CATADRSDYEQYF
d_gene: TRBD2; j_gene: TRBJ2-7; abundance: NA; v_gene: TRBV29-1; CDR3nt: TGCAGCGTTGAGGGGCCTACTAGCGGGGACTACGAGCAGTACTTC; CDR3aa: CSVEGPTSGDYEQYF
d_gene: NA; j_gene: TRBJ1-2; abundance: NA; v_gene: TRBV7-9; CDR3nt: TGTGCCAGCAGCGTTGCCGGGTCCAGGGAAGGCTATGGCTACACCTTC; CDR3aa: CASSVAGSREGYGYTF
d_gene: TRBD2; j_gene: TRBJ2-5; abundance: NA; v_gene: TRBV5-1; CDR3nt: TGCGCCAGCAGCTTGGGTTCTAGCGGGAGGGCTGAGACCCAGTACTTC; CDR3aa: CASSLGSSGRAETQYF
d_gene: NA; j_gene: TRBJ1-2; abundance: medium-sized; v_gene: TRBV6-5; CDR3nt: TGTGCCAGCAGTAGGATTTGGCAGGGCCTAGAGGGCTACACCTTC; CDR3aa: CASSRIWQGLEGYTF
d_gene: NA; j_gene: TRBJ2-3; abundance: NA; v_gene: TRBV7-9; CDR3nt: TGTGCCAGCAGCTTGGCCACTGTCCAAGATACGCAGTATTTT; CDR3aa: CASSLATVQDTQYF
d_gene: TRBD2; j_gene: TRBJ2-3; abundance: NA; v_gene: TRBV7-2; CDR3nt: TGTGCCAGCAGCTTAGGACTAGCGCCCGATACGCAGTATTTT; CDR3aa: CASSLGLAPDTQYF
d_gene: NA; j_gene: TRBJ2-7; abundance: NA; v_gene: TRBV6-5; CDR3nt: TGTGCCAGCCCCGGCAGGGGCGACGAGCAGTACTTC; CDR3aa: CASPGRGDEQYF
d_gene: NA; j_gene: TRBJ2-3; abundance: NA; v_gene: TRBV7-9; CDR3nt: TGTGCCAGCAGCCCTCGTGGAGATACGCAGTATTTT; CDR3aa: CASSPRGDTQYF
d_gene: NA; j_gene: TRBJ2-7; abundance: NA; v_gene: TRBV7-9; CDR3nt: TGTGCCAGCAGCCCCGACCTGGCGTGGAGCTCCTACGAGCAGTACTTC; CDR3aa: CASSPDLAWSSYEQYF
d_gene: NA; j_gene: TRBJ2-2; abundance: NA; v_gene: TRBV5-4; CDR3nt: TGTGCCAGCAGCTTGGCCCTGAGGGGGACCGGGGAGCTGTTTTTT; CDR3aa: CASSLALRGTGELFF
d_gene: NA; j_gene: TRBJ2-5; abundance: few; v_gene: TRBV7-2; CDR3nt: TGTGCCAGCAGCTTAGCGGGGGTCAGACAAGAGACCCAGTACTTC; CDR3aa: CASSLAGVRQETQYF
d_gene: NA; j_gene: TRBJ1-3; abundance: NA; v_gene: TRBV7-2; CDR3nt: TGTGCCAGCAGCTTAGCCAGGGCTGGAAACACCATATATTTT; CDR3aa: CASSLARAGNTIYF
d_gene: TRBD1; j_gene: TRBJ2-2; abundance: NA; v_gene: TRBV9; CDR3nt: TGTGCCAGCAGCCCTCGAACTTACGGGACAGGGATTTCCGGGGAGCTGTTTTTT; CDR3aa: CASSPRTYGTGISGELFF
d_gene: NA; j_gene: TRBJ2-7; abundance: NA; v_gene: TRBV2; CDR3nt: TGTGCCAGCAGGGCTGACGGGAATCGCGAGCAGTACTTC; CDR3aa: CASRADGNREQYF
d_gene: TRBD1; j_gene: TRBJ1-1; abundance: NA; v_gene: TRBV28; CDR3nt: TGTGCCAGCAACTTACAGGGGCGGACTGAAGCTTTCTTT; CDR3aa: CASNLQGRTEAFF
d_gene: NA; j_gene: TRBJ1-3; abundance: NA; v_gene: TRBV9; CDR3nt: TGTGCCAGCAGCGTAACCGTCAGCCCCTGGGGCTCTGGAAACACCATATATTTT; CDR3aa: CASSVTVSPWGSGNTIYF
d_gene: TRBD1; j_gene: TRBJ1-2; abundance: NA; v_gene: TRBV11-2; CDR3nt: TGTGCCAGCAGCCCGGAGCGGACAGGGGAAGGCTACACCTTC; CDR3aa: CASSPERTGEGYTF
d_gene: NA; j_gene: TRBJ1-5; abundance: NA; v_gene: TRBV7-2; CDR3nt: TGTGCCAGCAGCGAGACCGGGACACTTAATCAGCCCCAGCATTTT; CDR3aa: CASSETGTLNQPQHF
d_gene: TRBD1; j_gene: TRBJ1-5; abundance: NA; v_gene: TRBV28; CDR3nt: TGTGCCAGCAAGAGAGGACAGGGGAAAGGGCAGCCCCAGCATTTT; CDR3aa: CASKRGQGKGQPQHF
d_gene: TRBD2; j_gene: TRBJ2-5; abundance: NA; v_gene: TRBV10-2; CDR3nt: TGCGCCAGCAGTCCCCCCCCGACTAGCGGGGGGGCCGAGACCCAGTACTTC; CDR3aa: CASSPPPTSGGAETQYF
d_gene: NA; j_gene: TRBJ1-2; abundance: medium-sized; v_gene: TRBV10-3; CDR3nt: TGTGCCATCAGTCCATTAGGGGACCTCGGGGGCTATGGCTACACCTTC; CDR3aa: CAISPLGDLGGYGYTF
d_gene: NA; j_gene: TRBJ1-1; abundance: NA; v_gene: TRBV5-6; CDR3nt: TGTGCCAGCAGCTTAACAGGGAATCAGATGACGACTGAAGCTTTCTTT; CDR3aa: CASSLTGNQMTTEAFF
d_gene: TRBD2; j_gene: TRBJ2-7; abundance: NA; v_gene: TRBV6-5; CDR3nt: TGTGCCAGCAGTTACGCGGGGGGCTCCTCCTACGAGCAGTACTTC; CDR3aa: CASSYAGGSSYEQYF
d_gene: TRBD1; j_gene: TRBJ2-7; abundance: NA; v_gene: TRBV27; CDR3nt: TGTGCCAGCGAACGGGACGTGACAGGGGCAGACTACGAGCAGTACTTC; CDR3aa: CASERDVTGADYEQYF
d_gene: NA; j_gene: TRBJ1-1; abundance: few; v_gene: TRBV7-2; CDR3nt: TGTGCCAGCAGCTTAGGTCATGGTTGGGGCACTGAAGCTTTCTTT; CDR3aa: CASSLGHGWGTEAFF
d_gene: TRBD1; j_gene: TRBJ1-6; abundance: NA; v_gene: TRBV11-3; CDR3nt: TGTGCCAGCAGCTTAGGGACAGGGAGGAATTCACCCCTCCACTTT; CDR3aa: CASSLGTGRNSPLHF
d_gene: NA; j_gene: TRBJ2-7; abundance: few; v_gene: TRBV5-6; CDR3nt: TGTGCCAGCAGCTTCTTGTATGACGACCCCTCCTACGAGCAGTACTTC; CDR3aa: CASSFLYDDPSYEQYF
d_gene: TRBD1; j_gene: TRBJ2-1; abundance: NA; v_gene: TRBV19; CDR3nt: TGTGCCAGTAGTGGGACAGTCGCAAGCTCCTACAATGAGCAGTTCTTC; CDR3aa: CASSGTVASSYNEQFF
d_gene: TRBD1; j_gene: TRBJ2-7; abundance: NA; v_gene: TRBV6-5; CDR3nt: TGTGCCAGCAGGACAGGGGGCTTGTACGAGCAGTACTTC; CDR3aa: CASRTGGLYEQYF
d_gene: NA; j_gene: TRBJ2-3; abundance: NA; v_gene: TRBV18; CDR3nt: TGTGCCAGCTCCGGGCGGGGCACAGATACGCAGTATTTT; CDR3aa: CASSGRGTDTQYF
d_gene: NA; j_gene: TRBJ2-5; abundance: NA; v_gene: TRBV9; CDR3nt: TGTGCCAGCAGCAGGGGTGGTGAGACCCAGTACTTC; CDR3aa: CASSRGGETQYF